Below are 10 T cell receptor beta chains sequenced from a single sample in a study of T cell repertoires in cytomegalovirus infection. What these receptors recognize is not known. TCRdb re-called the reads with MiXCR, one entry per CDR3 protein. The table has about 700,000 distinct CDR3 sequences, around 32% seen once. The source material was cultured PBMCs, sampled from culture after CMV antigen stimulation. The receptors were gathered from a human donor in good health (CMV status not recorded). Some clones in this sample may be carry-over from other donors' samples.

The chain joins TRBV7-2 to TRBJ1-1; D may be TRBD1 (6 bases). Germline assignment: CDR1 SGHTA and CDR2 FQGNSA. Trimming took off 0 bases at V and 6 bases at J, with 11 bases between the two ends. The CDR3 extends over 14 amino acids. The DNA of the CDR3 is TGTGCCAGCAGCTTAGCTTCAGGGGTCCCTGAAGCTTTCTTT. It translates to CASSLASGVPEAFF.

J is TRBJ2-1 and V is TRBV7-6, with TRBD2 as a possible D gene (7 bases). Trimming stripped 6 bases from V and 1 base from J, with 16 bases between. The CDR3 has 16 amino acids. CDR1 is SGHVS and CDR2 is FNYEAQ in the germline V gene. The CDR3 DNA reads TGTGCCAGCAGGCAAAGGGGGGGGGCTTCCTACAATGAGCAGTTCTTC. It specifies CASRQRGGASYNEQFF.

The chain has TRBV19 and TRBJ2-3; D not resolved. The CDR3 runs 13 residues. Germline V CDR1 and CDR2: LNHDA, SQIVND (reference sequence). V was trimmed by 3 bases and J by 4 bases, leaving 8 bases between them. The CDR3 region has the DNA TGTGCCAGTAGTATCTCGTTCCCAGATACGCAGTATTTT. Translating gives CASSISFPDTQYF.

V gene TRBV2 combines with J gene TRBJ2-7; D ambiguous. The CDR3 has 14 residues. Germline CDR1 reads SNHLY; CDR2 reads FYNNEI. Trimming removed 6 bases at V and 1 base at J, with 13 bases between. CDR3 nucleotide sequence: TGTGCCAGCAGAGAACCGATGCGGTCCTACGAGCAGTACTTC. Amino acids: CASREPMRSYEQYF.

This clonotype was picked up a small number of times. J is TRBJ1-2 and V is TRBV4-3, with D possibly matching TRBD1 (6 bases). The CDR3 length is 15 residues. V was cut by 1 base and J by 5 bases, with 14 bases left in between. Germline V gene sequence: CDR1 LGHNA, CDR2 YSLEER. The CDR3 region is CASSQVGTSFYGYTF. CDR3 DNA sequence: TGCGCCAGCAGCCAAGTGGGGACAAGTTTTTATGGCTACACCTTC.

Details on this clonotype: A much larger clone sits a single nucleotide away, making a read error possible. This chain joins TRBV12-3 or TRBV12-4 and TRBJ2-7; TRBD1 agrees at 7 bases. There are 13 residues in the CDR3. The V segment lost 5 bases and the J segment 2 bases; nucleotides outside the gene matches: 3. CDR3 bases: TGTGCCAGCAGTGCCGGGACAGCCTACGAGCAGTACTTC. Encoded protein: CASSAGTAYEQYF.

This clonotype was counted a few times. The chain links TRBV7-4 to TRBJ2-1; D unresolved. V lost 4 bases and J lost 6, with 10 bases in between. Germline CDR1 SGHVT, CDR2 SQSDAQ. This CDR3 comprises 13 residues. This CDR3 is CASSSPIRNEQFF. The CDR3 coding sequence is TGTGCCAGCAGCTCTCCCATCCGCAATGAGCAGTTCTTC.

This chain joins TRBV20-1 and TRBJ1-6; 10 nucleotides agree with TRBD1. Per germline, CDR1 DFQATT and CDR2 SNEGSKA (reference sequence). With 6 bases clipped from V and 8 bases from J, the junction kept 4 bases outside the gene matches. There are 13 residues in the CDR3. CDR3 nucleotide sequence: TGCAGTGCCCGGGACAGGGGTGATTCACCCCTCCACTTT. Translated: CSARDRGDSPLHF.

The sample holds many counts of this clonotype. This chain joins TRBV7-2 and TRBJ2-1; 9 nucleotides match TRBD1. Germline V gives CDR1 SGHTA, CDR2 FQGNSA. The length of the CDR3 is 16 residues. V gave up 6 bases and J gave up 1 base; unmatched junction bases: 7. The CDR3 DNA reads as TGTGCCAGCAGGGCTCTGGACAGGGGTTCCTACAATGAGCAGTTCTTC. Its translation is CASRALDRGSYNEQFF.

The gene calls are TRBV2 and TRBJ2-1; D assignment may be TRBD1 or TRBD2 (5 bases each). The V end lost 7 bases, the J end lost 5 bases, and 21 bases lay between the germline ends. Looked up from germline, CDR1 is SNHLY and CDR2 is FYNNEI. The CDR3 loop spans 16 amino acids. The CDR3 nucleotides read TGTGCCAGCACCATCAGGTCAGGGAGATATAACAATGAGCAGTTCTTC. Its protein is CASTIRSGRYNNEQFF. The full variable domain, its missing parts supplied by reference TRBV2 and TRBJ2-1, is EPEVTQTPSHQVTQMGQEVILRCVPISNHLYFYWYRQILGQKVEFLVSFYNNEISEKSEIFDDQFSVERPDGSNFTLKIRSTKLEDSAMYFCASTIRSGRYNNEQFFGPGTRLTVL.